Below are 11 T cell receptor beta chains sequenced from a single sample in a study of blood T cell repertoires in COVID-19. Here immunoSEQ multiplex PCR was the method, and the copy in TCRdb shows in-frame clones only, minus some. The sample holds around 50,000 clones, approximately 90% seen once. Sequencing input: peripheral blood. All receptors come from a man aged 55-75 years with acute or convalescent COVID-19.

This sequence joins TRBV9 and TRBJ2-2, with D unresolved. The ends were cut back, 0 bases at V and 4 bases at J, with 10 bases in the middle. This CDR3 comprises 15 residues. Looked up from germline, CDR1 is SGDLS and CDR2 is YYNGEE. CDR3 sequence (DNA): TGTGCCAGCAGCGTAGATCAAGCCGCCACCGGGGAGCTGTTTTTT. It is translated as CASSVDQAATGELFF.

This clone was seen a single time. This chain joins TRBV27 and TRBJ1-5, with 12 bases identical to TRBD1. After removal of 5 bases from V and 8 bases from J, the junction contained 7 bases not matched to a gene. This CDR3 spans 15 amino acids. The germline V gene encodes CDR1 MNHEY and CDR2 SMNVEV (reference sequence). Here the CDR3 reads CASSPWDRGHEPQHF. CDR3 nucleotide sequence: TGTGCCAGCAGTCCTTGGGACAGGGGGCATGAGCCCCAGCATTTT.

V and J are TRBV6-2 or TRBV6-3 and TRBJ1-5, with a weak D call TRBD1 (5 bases). This CDR3 is built from 14 residues. Germline V gene data show CDR1 as MNHEY and CDR2 as SVGEGT. The V and J ends lost 6 bases and 3 bases respectively, with 12 bases between them. The CDR3 DNA reads TGTGCCAGCAGCGCGGGGCTTTACAATCAGCCCCAGCATTTT. This gives the protein CASSAGLYNQPQHF.

V is TRBV27 and J is TRBJ2-6; 7 bases match TRBD1. CDR1 and CDR2 from the germline V gene are MNHEY and SMNVEV (reference sequence). V was pared by 5 bases and J by 9 bases, with 10 bases of the junction left unmatched. The CDR3 covers 15 residues. For the CDR3, the DNA is TGTGCCAGCAGTCTCTCAGGGACAGTAGACAACGTCCTGACTTTC. As protein: CASSLSGTVDNVLTF. Drawing the rest from reference TRBV27 and TRBJ2-6, the complete variable domain is EAQVTQNPRYLITVTGKKLTVTCSQNMNHEYMSWYRQDPGLGLRQIYYSMNVEVTDKGDVPEGYKVSRKEKRNFPLILESPSPNQTSLYFCASSLSGTVDNVLTFGAGSRLTVL.

V and J are TRBV4-1 and TRBJ2-2; no reliable D call. The germline V gene has CDR1 MGHRA and CDR2 YSYEKL. Trimming cost V 3 bases and J 6 bases, with 14 bases left between them. The length of the CDR3 is 15 residues. CDR3: CASSHESGLPGELFF. CDR3 nucleotide sequence: TGCGCCAGCAGCCACGAATCCGGGTTGCCCGGGGAGCTGTTTTTT.

The chain uses TRBV6-5 and TRBJ1-2; 12 nucleotides align to TRBD1. Trimming cost V 7 bases and J 7 bases; bases outside gene matches: 7. This CDR3 has 14 residues. Per the germline V gene, CDR1 is MNHEY and CDR2 is SVGAGI. CDR3: CASTRDRGQAGYTF. The CDR3 DNA follows: TGTGCCAGCACTAGGGACAGGGGGCAGGCTGGCTACACCTTC.

The rearrangement links TRBV7-3 to TRBJ2-1; weak D call: TRBD1 (5 bases). Between the trimmed V and J ends, which lost 4 bases and 6 bases, there was a span of 13 bases. Looked up from germline, CDR1 is SGHTA and CDR2 is FQGTGA. The CDR3 length is 14 residues. For the CDR3, the DNA is TGTGCCAGCAGCTCACCGACAGAGGTCAATGAGCAGTTCTTC. Protein product: CASSSPTEVNEQFF.

V and J are TRBV2 and TRBJ2-2; D perhaps matches TRBD1 (5 bases). Germline V gene data show CDR1 as SNHLY and CDR2 as FYNNEI. The CDR3 extends over 14 amino acids. V was clipped by 6 bases and J by 0 bases, with 8 bases between them. CDR3 protein: CASRDKTNTGELFF. Here the CDR3 DNA reads TGTGCCAGCAGGGACAAGACGAACACCGGGGAGCTGTTTTTT.

The rearrangement joins TRBV27 to TRBJ1-2; possible D gene TRBD1, 5 bases. Germline CDR1 MNHEY, CDR2 SMNVEV (reference sequence). CDR3 length: 15 amino acids. V lost 6 bases to trimming and J lost 3 bases, with 17 bases between them. CDR3 in DNA: TGTGCCAGCAGCCCTGGGGCAGGATTGGACTATGGCTACACCTTC. Residues: CASSPGAGLDYGYTF.

This clone was seen a few times. The gene calls are TRBV7-8 and TRBJ1-3; D is unclear. CDR1 and CDR2 from the germline V gene are SGHVS and FQNEAQ. This CDR3 is built from 14 residues. V lost 0 bases, J lost 4 bases, and 7 bases lay in between. CDR3 sequence: CASSLAVGGNTIYF. The CDR3 DNA follows: TGTGCCAGCAGCTTAGCGGTCGGGGGAAACACCATATATTTT. Filled out from reference TRBV7-8 and TRBJ1-3, the complete variable domain reads GAGVSQSPRYKVAKRGQDVALRCDPISGHVSLFWYQQALGQGPEFLTYFQNEAQLDKSGLPSDRFFAERPEGSVSTLKIQRTQQEDSAVYLCASSLAVGGNTIYFGEGSWLTVV.

V usage is TRBV11-3 and J usage is TRBJ2-3; 7 nucleotides line up with TRBD1. The CDR3 is made up of 15 amino acids. The germline V gene has CDR1 SGHNT and CDR2 YENEEA. V shed 5 bases, J shed 0 bases, and the junction held 5 bases outside the gene matches. CDR3 sequence (DNA): TGTGCCAGCAGCCAAAGGACAGGTAGCACAGATACGCAGTATTTT. This codes for CASSQRTGSTDTQYF.